The clone carrying this T cell receptor (beta chain) was found a few times. The antigen is not known. The CDR3 consists of 15 residues. The trim removed 3 bases at V and 4 bases at J, leaving 5 bases unmatched. Germline-derived CDR1 and CDR2 are MNHEY and SVGAGI. The data were obtained in a study of Graves' ophthalmopathy and Graves' hyperthyroidism. Study overall: Peripheral blood was obtained at first diagnosis, ahead of any treatment. Overall study results and limits: A 13-signature model separated ophthalmopathy from stable hyperthyroidism, reaching around 89% sensitivity and under 82% specificity cross-validated. Blood also held most thyroid clonotypes expanded above 0.001 frequency.

Using RNA transcripts, the TCR beta CDR3 regions were amplified. An opening RT-PCR round employed HTBI primers and preceded a second-round multiplex PCR. TCRdb fed the multiplex PCR reads into MiXCR, producing one record per CDR3 protein. The sample has approximately 410,000 distinct CDR3 sequences; 15% are singletons. Hyperthyroidism patients, all newly diagnosed, had under 2 months' duration and ages of 18 to 65. The sequence derives from a woman between 18 and 30 years old with stable Graves' hyperthyroidism. Sequenced: peripheral blood. This rearrangement joins TRBV6-5 to TRBJ2-2; 7 bases agree with TRBD1. Here the CDR3 DNA reads TGTGCCAGCAGTTATAACAGGGGAGTCACCGGGGAGCTGTTTTTT. Translation: CASSYNRGVTGELFF.